This TCR beta chain was profiled in a study of control samples from healthy donors and cancer patients. Sequencing was performed with immunoSEQ multiplex PCR; in TCRdb, only in-frame clones are kept and a portion is missing. The sample has about 130,000 clones; about nine tenths are singletons. This CDR3 is built from 12 residues. The ends were cut back, 3 bases at V and 8 bases at J, with 8 bases in the middle. Germline V gene data show CDR1 as KGHSH and CDR2 as LQKENI. The gene calls are TRBV18 and TRBJ2-1; D is perhaps TRBD2 (5 bases). The receptor was derived from a man aged 35 to 55 in good health. Sequencing was carried out using blood. The CDR3 bases are TGTGCCAGCTCACCCCCGGGGTATGAGCAGTTCTTC. Residues: CASSPPGYEQFF.